The table lists the clone carrying this T cell receptor beta chain with a few counts. This CDR3 is built from 13 residues. V lost 6 bases, J lost 4 bases, and 12 bases lay in between. The second PCR ran about 6 to 11 cycles with a sample-barcoded 5' primer and J-beta primers. TCRdb itself ran the 5' RACE reads through MiXCR, one entry per CDR3 protein. The data show roughly 550,000 distinct CDR3 sequences, less than 25% seen once. These data originate in a study of blood T cells in healthy people across ages. On the study more broadly: Template switching captured about one barcoded beta molecule per two T cells.

At least 5.5 micrograms of total RNA were extracted per sample. This sample was shared with a second study, whose subject was T cells of mothers and their children. As reported in that work: Material was donated by three healthy Caucasian mothers and their six children. Related mother-child pairs showed slightly, non-significantly higher overlap than unrelated pairs.

The material sequenced was blood. This sequence originates from a boy between 10 and 17 years old in good health. The gene calls are TRBV12-3 or TRBV12-4 and TRBJ1-1; the D gene is possibly TRBD1 (6 bases). The CDR3 protein is CASRLQGGTEAFF. Written as DNA, the CDR3 is TGTGCCAGCAGATTACAGGGTGGCACTGAAGCTTTCTTT.